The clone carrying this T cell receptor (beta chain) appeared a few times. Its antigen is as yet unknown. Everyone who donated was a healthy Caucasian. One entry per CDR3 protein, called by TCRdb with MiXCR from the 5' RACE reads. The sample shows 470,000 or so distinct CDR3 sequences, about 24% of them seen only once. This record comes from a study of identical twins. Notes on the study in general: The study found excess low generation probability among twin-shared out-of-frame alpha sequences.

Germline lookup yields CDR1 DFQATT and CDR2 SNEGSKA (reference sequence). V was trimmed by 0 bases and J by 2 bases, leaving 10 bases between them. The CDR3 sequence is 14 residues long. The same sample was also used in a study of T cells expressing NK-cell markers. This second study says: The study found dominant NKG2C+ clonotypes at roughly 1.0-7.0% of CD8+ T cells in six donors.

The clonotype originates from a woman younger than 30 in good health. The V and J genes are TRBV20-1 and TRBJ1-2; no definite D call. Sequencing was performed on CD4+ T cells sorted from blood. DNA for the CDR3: TGCAGTGCTAGAGATGTTTCCTTAAACTATGGCTACACCTTC. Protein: CSARDVSLNYGYTF.